The entry that follows covers one T cell receptor (beta chain) sequence. Its cognate antigen is unknown. Data came from immunoSEQ multiplex PCR; TCRdb stores just in-frame clones and leaves some out. The table has some 50,000 clones, around nine tenths seen once. The sample originates from a study of OX40 agonist ivuxolimab in advanced cancers. Study-level background: A male proportion of 82.7% was recorded, with mean age approximately 57 years and range roughly 20 to 85. Treatment received earlier with anti-PD-1, anti-PD-L1 or anti-CTLA-4 agents was allowed, and roughly 40% had some. Study-level findings and limits: In CD8+ T cells, expanded clones were on average more numerous than in CD4+. Antigen specificity remained undetermined for the expanded peripheral T cells.

The sequencing here drew on CD4+ or CD8+ T cells sorted from blood, taken in a trial of the OX40 agonist ivuxolimab. The sequence was obtained from an adult with an advanced solid tumor such as melanoma, head and neck, liver or kidney cancer.

The CDR3 bases are TGTGCCAGCAGTTACGCGACAGGGGAATATTCACCCCTCCACTTT. Translating gives CASSYATGEYSPLHF. J is TRBJ1-6 and V is TRBV6-5; 8 nucleotides line up with TRBD1. Per the germline V gene, CDR1 is MNHEY and CDR2 is SVGAGI. The junction had 5 bases not matched to a gene; V was cut back by 2 bases and J by 8 bases. This CDR3 spans 15 amino acids.